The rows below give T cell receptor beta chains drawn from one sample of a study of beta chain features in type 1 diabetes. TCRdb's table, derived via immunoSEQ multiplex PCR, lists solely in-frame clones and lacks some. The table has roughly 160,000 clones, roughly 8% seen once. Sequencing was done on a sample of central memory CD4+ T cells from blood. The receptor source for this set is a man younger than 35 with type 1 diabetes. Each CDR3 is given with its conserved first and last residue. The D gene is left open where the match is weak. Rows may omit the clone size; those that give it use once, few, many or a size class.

DNA: TGTGCCTGGAGCCCGGGAGGTAATGGAAACACCATATATTTT
CDR3: CAWSPGGNGNTIYF
V: TRBV30
D: NA
J: TRBJ1-3
length: 14
size: NA

DNA: TGTGCCAGCAGCTTAGAGCGCAGGGAATATGGCTACACCTTC
CDR3: CASSLERREYGYTF
V: TRBV7-8
D: NA
J: TRBJ1-2
length: 14
size: NA

DNA: TGCGCCAGCAACCCGGGTTATGGGAACACTGAAGCTTTCTTT
CDR3: CASNPGYGNTEAFF
V: TRBV5-1
D: NA
J: TRBJ1-1
length: 14
size: NA

DNA: TGTGCCAGCAGCCTCGACAGGGGGGAAGCTTTCTTT
CDR3: CASSLDRGEAFF
V: TRBV7-2
D: TRBD1
J: TRBJ1-1
length: 12
size: NA

DNA: TGTGCCAGCAGCTTAACTCGGACAGGGCTTTCCAACTATGGCTACACCTTC
CDR3: CASSLTRTGLSNYGYTF
V: TRBV7-2
D: TRBD1
J: TRBJ1-2
length: 17
size: few

DNA: TGTGCCAGCAGCGAAACAGGATATCAGGGGAGAGACTACACCTTC
CDR3: CASSETGYQGRDYTF
V: TRBV28
D: NA
J: TRBJ1-2
length: 15
size: NA

DNA: TGTGCCAGCAGCCAGGGACTAGCGGGGGCCAACGAGCAGTACTTC
CDR3: CASSQGLAGANEQYF
V: TRBV5-4
D: TRBD2
J: TRBJ2-7
length: 15
size: few

DNA: TGTGCCAGCAGTGAAACGTTCGGGGTCAGTAATGGCTACACCTTC
CDR3: CASSETFGVSNGYTF
V: TRBV2
D: NA
J: TRBJ1-2
length: 15
size: NA

DNA: TGTGCCAGCAGTTTCCGTTTCGGGGGGCTAGGTCAGCCCCAGCATTTT
CDR3: CASSFRFGGLGQPQHF
V: TRBV28
D: NA
J: TRBJ1-5
length: 16
size: NA

DNA: TGCGCCAGCAGCCGAACCGGGGGGGTTAACTATGGCTACACCTTC
CDR3: CASSRTGGVNYGYTF
V: TRBV5-1
D: NA
J: TRBJ1-2
length: 15
size: few

DNA: TGTGCCAGCAGTCCGGACAGCACTGAAGCTTTCTTT
CDR3: CASSPDSTEAFF
V: TRBV2
D: NA
J: TRBJ1-1
length: 12
size: NA

DNA: TGTGCCAGCAGCTCGAGCTCCTACGAGCAGTACTTC
CDR3: CASSSSSYEQYF
V: TRBV28
D: NA
J: TRBJ2-7
length: 12
size: few

DNA: TGCGCCAGCAGCTTAGCTAGGACTAGCGGGAGCTACGAGCAGTACTTC
CDR3: CASSLARTSGSYEQYF
V: TRBV5-1
D: TRBD2
J: TRBJ2-7
length: 16
size: NA

DNA: TGTGCCAGCTCGTCAAGCGGGGGGCACTACGAGCAGTACTTC
CDR3: CASSSSGGHYEQYF
V: TRBV18
D: TRBD2
J: TRBJ2-7
length: 14
size: few

DNA: TGTGCCAGCAGTTATGCCCCGGGAGGGCTCTACGAGCAGTACTTC
CDR3: CASSYAPGGLYEQYF
V: TRBV6-5
D: TRBD2
J: TRBJ2-7
length: 15
size: once

DNA: TGCAGTGCTAGATCCCCTCGGCCCCAGCATTTT
CDR3: CSARSPRPQHF
V: TRBV20-1
D: NA
J: TRBJ1-5
length: 11
size: NA

DNA: TGTGCCAGCAGCTTACCCCGTCGTCTCAGCGGGGGGGCGGGTGAGCAGTTCTTC
CDR3: CASSLPRRLSGGAGEQFF
V: TRBV7-8
D: TRBD2
J: TRBJ2-1
length: 18
size: NA

DNA: TGTGCCTGGAGTAGGGGGCTTGGCACAGATACGCAGTATTTT
CDR3: CAWSRGLGTDTQYF
V: TRBV30
D: TRBD1
J: TRBJ2-3
length: 14
size: few

DNA: TGTGCCAGCAGGCAGATGACTAGCGGCAACAATGAGCAGTTCTTC
CDR3: CASRQMTSGNNEQFF
V: TRBV6-6
D: TRBD2
J: TRBJ2-1
length: 15
size: NA

DNA: TGTGCCAGCAGTGAACGTGACGCGGCCACAGATACGCAGTATTTT
CDR3: CASSERDAATDTQYF
V: TRBV6-1
D: NA
J: TRBJ2-3
length: 15
size: few

DNA: TGTGCCAGCAGCTCCGGGACAGGGTCGAACACTGAAGCTTTCTTT
CDR3: CASSSGTGSNTEAFF
V: TRBV5-8
D: TRBD1
J: TRBJ1-1
length: 15
size: few

DNA: TGTGCCAGCTCGCCTATGAACACTGAAGCTTTCTTT
CDR3: CASSPMNTEAFF
V: TRBV18
D: NA
J: TRBJ1-1
length: 12
size: few

DNA: TGTGCCAGCAGCGCGGGACCTGCTGACAATGAGCAGTTCTTC
CDR3: CASSAGPADNEQFF
V: TRBV7-2
D: NA
J: TRBJ2-1
length: 14
size: NA

DNA: TGTGCCAGCAGTTTAGGGCCCGAACCCGAGCAGTACTTC
CDR3: CASSLGPEPEQYF
V: TRBV28
D: NA
J: TRBJ2-7
length: 13
size: NA

DNA: TGTGCCAGCAGTTTTCCCGGGAATCCTCCCGTTTTT
CDR3: CASSFPGNPPVF
V: TRBV7-9
D: NA
J: TRBJ1-5
length: 12
size: few

DNA: TGTGCCAGCAGCTTAGCCCGCGAGGCCGCCGGGGAGCTGTTTTTT
CDR3: CASSLAREAAGELFF
V: TRBV7-2
D: NA
J: TRBJ2-2
length: 15
size: few

DNA: TGTGCCAGCAGTGGATACATGGGACAGGGGGAATCCTACGAGCAGTACTTC
CDR3: CASSGYMGQGESYEQYF
V: TRBV25-1
D: TRBD1
J: TRBJ2-7
length: 17
size: NA

DNA: TGTGCCAGCATTTCTGGACTAGCTGGGGAGCAGTACTTC
CDR3: CASISGLAGEQYF
V: TRBV28
D: TRBD2
J: TRBJ2-7
length: 13
size: few